The next 9 T cell receptor beta chains were all read from a single sample in a study of radiotherapy plus CTLA-4 blockade in lung cancer. Profiled with immunoSEQ multiplex PCR; TCRdb holds only in-frame clones, not every one. The sample includes roughly 50,000 clones, approximately 76% seen only once; the top ten take roughly 11%. The source material was peripheral blood, sampled from a patient treated with radiotherapy plus ipilimumab. The receptors shown here come from a human donor with non-small cell lung cancer who had stable disease on radiotherapy plus ipilimumab.

V gene TRBV5-6 combines with J gene TRBJ1-2; no firm D call. The V gene lost 0 bases and the J gene lost 8 bases, with 8 bases spanning the gap. Germline loops: CDR1 SGHDT, CDR2 YYEEEE. This CDR3 is 12 amino acids long. The DNA of the CDR3 is TGTGCCAGCAGCTTGGTGAGTTCCGGCTACACCTTC. As protein: CASSLVSSGYTF.

The chain is built from TRBV5-1 and TRBJ2-5, with TRBD1 as a possible D gene (6 bases). The ends were cut back, 3 bases at V and 8 bases at J, with 20 bases in the middle. Per germline, CDR1 SGHRS and CDR2 YFSETQ. The CDR3 totals 15 residues. The CDR3, as DNA: TGCGCCAGCAGCTCCTCGGACAGCCGGTTTGACACCCAGTACTTC. Its protein product is CASSSSDSRFDTQYF.

The chain carries TRBV5-1 and TRBJ2-3; 11 bases match TRBD2. This CDR3 comprises 14 residues. Germline V lookup: CDR1 SGHRS, CDR2 YFSETQ. Trimming took 4 bases from V and 3 from J; bases not matched to a gene: 1. The CDR3 is CASSRLAGTDTQYF. The CDR3 region has the DNA TGCGCCAGCAGCCGACTAGCGGGAACAGATACGCAGTATTTT.

The CDR3 region is CASSYRGNQPQHF. CDR3 DNA sequence: TGTGCCAGCAGTTACCGGGGCAATCAGCCCCAGCATTTT. The rearrangement links TRBV6-5 to TRBJ1-5; D gene ambiguous. The CDR3 is 13 amino acids. Per the germline V gene, CDR1 is MNHEY and CDR2 is SVGAGI. V lost 2 bases, J lost 2 bases, and 4 bases lay in between.

The chain is built from TRBV5-6 and TRBJ1-1, with TRBD1 matching over 8 bases. CDR3 size: 15 residues. Germline V lookup: CDR1 SGHDT, CDR2 YYEEEE. The V and J ends lost 1 base and 0 bases, in that order; junction bases with no gene match: 2. The CDR3 DNA sequence: TGTGCCAGCAGCTTGTGGACAGGGATGAACACTGAAGCTTTCTTT. It is translated as CASSLWTGMNTEAFF.

With regard to this clone: The germline gene is not matched at one end of the junction; a read error may be the cause. The chain recombines TRBV6-5 with TRBJ2-1; D call uncertain. The germline gives CDR1 MNHEY, CDR2 SVGAGI. The length of the CDR3 is 12 residues. CDR3 DNA sequence: TGTGCCAGCAGTTCTCCACACGGAGTAAGAATCTTC. Translating gives CASSSPHGVRIF.

This chain links TRBV6-4 with TRBJ2-1; 8 bases are shared with TRBD2. Germline loops: CDR1 MRHNA, CDR2 SNTAGT. CDR3 size: 15 residues. The V segment lost 3 bases and the J segment 2 bases; nucleotides outside the gene matches: 3. CDR3 in amino acids: CASSEGGGPYNEQFF. The CDR3 DNA reads TGTGCCAGCAGTGAGGGCGGGGGGCCCTACAATGAGCAGTTCTTC.

This chain links TRBV9 with TRBJ2-2, with D unresolved. Trimming stripped 2 bases from V and 7 bases from J, with 12 bases between. Looked up from germline, CDR1 is SGDLS and CDR2 is YYNGEE. There are 14 residues in the CDR3. CDR3 nucleotides: TGTGCCAGCAGCGTGGTCCAGTTAGGCGGGGAGCTGTTTTTT. Translation gives CASSVVQLGGELFF.

The gene calls are TRBV18 and TRBJ1-1; D is uncertain. CDR1 is KGHSH and CDR2 is LQKENI in the germline V gene. With 0 bases removed from V and 3 bases from J, the gap between germline ends came to 5 bases. CDR3 size: 13 residues. CDR3 nucleotide sequence: TGTGCCAGCTCACCACCGACCGACACTGAAGCTTTCTTT. This translates into CASSPPTDTEAFF.